Shown below are 4 T cell receptor beta chains from a single sample sequenced in a study of blood T cells in healthy people across ages. With a J-beta primer mix and a sample-barcoded 5' primer, a second PCR ran about 7 to 12 cycles. TCRdb processed the 5' RACE reads anew with MiXCR; each CDR3 protein has one entry. Of over a million distinct CDR3 sequences detected, around 59% appear once; the ten largest clones hold approximately 7%. The sequencing sample was made of blood. The receptors were gathered from a man between 18 and 35 years old in good health.

The CDR3 loop is CASSEAQAGELFF. CDR3 sequence (DNA): TGTGCCAGCAGTGAAGCGCAGGCCGGGGAGCTGTTTTTT. The V call is TRBV2, the J call TRBJ2-2; D ambiguous. Between the trimmed V and J ends, which lost 0 bases and 6 bases, there was a span of 5 bases. This CDR3 is 13 amino acids long. Looked up from germline, CDR1 is SNHLY and CDR2 is FYNNEI.

The rearrangement links TRBV20-1 to TRBJ2-7; D not resolved. This CDR3 spans 13 amino acids. The germline CDR1 and CDR2 sequences are DFQATT and SNEGSKA (reference sequence). Trimming removed 5 bases from V and 3 bases from J, with 14 bases in between. The CDR3 DNA is TGCAGTGCTTCCCCGGGTCTATTCTACGAGCAGTACTTC. It specifies CSASPGLFYEQYF.

The chain recombines TRBV27 with TRBJ2-2, with a possible D match to TRBD1 (5 bases). Per the germline V gene, CDR1 is MNHEY and CDR2 is SMNVEV (reference sequence). V lost 2 bases to trimming and J lost 6 bases, with 16 bases between them. The CDR3 sequence is 16 residues long. The CDR3 sequence is CASSLTWTPLSGELFF. The CDR3 DNA is TGTGCCAGCAGTTTAACGTGGACACCCTTGTCCGGGGAGCTGTTTTTT.

The chain has TRBV10-3 and TRBJ2-4, with D possibly matching TRBD2 (5 bases). The J call may not be correct, given that the DNA end is closer to TRBJ2-7. The CDR3 sequence is 14 residues long. The germline V gene has CDR1 ENHRY and CDR2 SYGVKD. CDR3 nucleotides: TGTGCCATCAGCCCACCCGGGGACTCCTACGAGCAGTACTTC. This translates into CAISPPGDSYEQYF.